This T cell receptor beta chain was retrieved from a study of CD8+ T cells in alopecia areata. Study background: Among treated patients, oral tofacitinib was administered at 5 to 10 mg twice daily. Patients took tofacitinib for 6 to 18 months, followed by 6 drug-free months.

The V gene's germline CDR1 is MGHDK and CDR2 SYGVNS. V was pared by 4 bases and J by 1 base, with 9 bases between. CDR3 size: 14 residues. Following extraction, RNA underwent reverse transcription to cDNA, which served as the sequencing template. Measured with immunoSEQ multiplex PCR; TCRdb has only the in-frame clones, and not every one. This sample has around 140,000 clones; roughly three fifths occur once, and the top ten carry nearly 6.5%. Study-wide results and caveats: Compared with mice, patients displayed less clear TCR sharing, possibly for HLA-related reasons.

Both peripheral blood and punch biopsies of lesional scalp skin were obtained from patients who had alopecia areata. A few counts support this clone. Its target is unknown. The receptor comes from a human donor with alopecia areata. The rearrangement links TRBV25-1 to TRBJ2-3; D might be TRBD1 (6 bases). The source was CD4+ T cells sorted from blood, collected at week 0. Here the CDR3 reads CASSVWGRTDTQYF. The DNA for the CDR3 is TGTGCCAGCAGTGTATGGGGGCGCACAGATACGCAGTATTTT.